This T cell receptor (beta chain) emerged from a study of T cells in women clearing cervical HPV infection. Turning to this clone: The read terminates 3 residues before the CDR3 end, so the remaining end is supplied by the germline J gene.

The CDR3 totals 15 residues. Germline loops: CDR1 MNHNS, CDR2 SASEGT. V shed 1 base, J shed 5 bases, and the junction held 6 bases outside the gene matches. Clones were sequenced by immunoSEQ multiplex PCR, and TCRdb holds only the in-frame ones, with some missing. The specimen's table records 30,000 or so clones. The rearrangement joins TRBV6-1 to TRBJ1-2, with 8 positions matching TRBD1. This TCR was recovered from a woman aged 18-70 years with a cervical HPV16 infection that either progressed to CIN3+ or cleared (not recorded which). Input material: blood buffy coat. Incomplete CDR3 DNA: TGTGCCAGCAGTGAAGGACAGGGGTTAGGGTATGGC. Translated, it gives CASSEGQGLGYG. The CDR3 as a whole reads CASSEGQGLGYGYTF.